This T cell receptor (beta chain) was captured in a study of brain T cells in children with intractable seizures. Study-level findings and limits: Only CDR3 sequence similarity suggested viral specificity, without known HCMV serostatus. Clones missing pre-surgery may reflect undersampling of that blood sample.

The data were produced by immunoSEQ multiplex PCR, yet TCRdb's version contains in-frame clones alone and is incomplete. This sample has 80,000 or so clones, with 90% to 95% found just once. Germline V gives CDR1 SGHRS, CDR2 YFSETQ. The CDR3 is 15 amino acids. V was shortened by 4 bases and J by 8 bases, with 21 bases between the two germline ends. This clone appeared a single time. No antigen is known for it. The sequenced cases were selected for having the highest brain T cell transcript signatures. Patients received at least one anti-epileptic drug before surgery. The chain has TRBV5-1 and TRBJ1-2; D is possibly TRBD1 (6 bases). The source was peripheral blood, collected at surgery. This receptor was obtained from a boy under three years old with tuberous sclerosis and intractable seizures. This CDR3 reads CASSTTIRGARGYTF. The CDR3 DNA is TGCGCCAGCAGCACCACGATTCGGGGGGCGCGAGGCTACACCTTC. Combining the CDR3 with reference TRBV5-1 and TRBJ1-2 gives the whole variable domain KAGVTQTPRYLIKTRGQQVTLSCSPISGHRSVSWYQQTPGQGLQFLFEYFSETQRNKGNFPGRFSGRQFSNSRSEMNVSTLELGDSALYLCASSTTIRGARGYTFGSGTRLTVV.